These T cell receptor beta chains were read from a single sample in a study of blood T cells in healthy people across ages. TCRdb analysed the 5' RACE reads with MiXCR anew, one entry per CDR3 protein. The sample includes roughly 730,000 distinct CDR3 sequences, about 61% of them seen just once. The sequencing input was blood. The receptors stem from a man between 35 and 55 years old in good health. CDR3s include the opening cysteine and the closing phenylalanine or tryptophan. Each record gives: V gene, clone size, D gene, J gene, CDR3 protein, CDR3 DNA. A D gene is named only where the DNA matches it firmly. Some rows mark clone size as missing; the rest say once, few, many or name a class of expanded clone.

TRBV5-1	many	-	TRBJ1-2	CASSSGDRDYGYTF	TGCGCCAGCAGCTCGGGGGACCGTGACTATGGCTACACCTTC
TRBV7-2	-	TRBD1	TRBJ2-3	CASSLGSLGAGGVNTQYF	TGTGCCAGCAGCTTAGGGTCGCTCGGGGCAGGGGGCGTGAATACGCAGTATTTT
TRBV25-1	few	-	TRBJ2-7	CASSEGLAGIYEQYF	TGTGCCAGCAGTGAAGGATTAGCAGGCATCTACGAGCAGTACTTC
TRBV7-9	-	TRBD2	TRBJ2-1	CAERDPYNEQFF	TGTGCCGAGCGGGATCCCTACAATGAGCAGTTCTTC
TRBV9	once	-	TRBJ2-3	CASSFDHDTQYF	TGTGCCAGCAGCTTCGACCACGATACGCAGTATTTT
TRBV7-8	-	-	TRBJ2-5	CASSPRPGLKETQYF	TGTGCCAGCAGCCCTCGCCCCGGCCTTAAAGAGACCCAGTACTTC
TRBV4-3	-	-	TRBJ2-1	CASSHSSGYNEQFF	TGCGCCAGCAGCCACAGTAGCGGTTACAATGAGCAGTTCTTC
TRBV25-1	few	TRBD1	TRBJ2-7	CASSDPGQGGNEQYF	TGTGCCAGCAGTGATCCGGGACAGGGTGGAAACGAGCAGTACTTC
TRBV4-2	few	-	TRBJ2-5	CASSPTGRNPTGAQYF	TGTGCCAGCAGCCCAACGGGAAGGAACCCAACGGGGGCCCAGTACTTC
TRBV3-1	-	TRBD2	TRBJ2-3	CTSSLRLAGGQIRTQYF	TGTACCAGCAGCCTGAGACTAGCGGGGGGGCAGATACGCACGCAGTATTTT
TRBV12-3/TRBV12-4	once	-	TRBJ2-7	CASTRGIRAPTSEQYF	TGTGCCAGCACTCGGGGGATCAGGGCCCCAACCTCCGAGCAGTACTTC
TRBV3-1	-	-	TRBJ2-3	CASSQFLRGSTDTQYF	TGTGCCAGCAGCCAATTCTTACGGGGTAGCACAGATACGCAGTATTTT
TRBV20-1	-	-	TRBJ2-7	CSVVWQGHEQYF	TGCAGTGTAGTTTGGCAGGGTCACGAGCAGTACTTC
TRBV7-2	few	-	TRBJ1-5	CASSLGGGGSNQPQHF	TGTGCCAGCAGCTTAGGTGGGGGTGGTAGCAATCAGCCCCAGCATTTT
TRBV9	few	TRBD1	TRBJ2-7	CASSEPGQGSEQYF	TGTGCCAGCAGCGAACCGGGACAGGGCTCCGAGCAGTACTTC
TRBV28	-	TRBD2	TRBJ2-4	CASSLRGLAGGAKNIQYF	TGTGCCAGCAGTTTACGGGGACTAGCGGGGGGAGCCAAAAACATTCAGTACTTC
TRBV28	-	-	TRBJ1-2	CASSLAYRLTNYGYTF	TGTGCCAGCAGTTTAGCGTACAGATTAACTAACTATGGCTACACCTTC
TRBV20-1	-	TRBD1	TRBJ2-1	CSARLTGGQSRLNEQFF	TGCAGTGCTAGACTTACAGGGGGCCAATCCCGCCTCAATGAGCAGTTCTTC
TRBV7-9	-	TRBD1	TRBJ1-5	CASSPLTGQGVRRQPQHF	TGTGCCAGCAGCCCTTTAACCGGACAGGGGGTGAGGCGTCAGCCCCAGCATTTT
TRBV24-1	once	-	TRBJ2-3	CATGSREGTTDTQYF	TGTGCCACTGGGTCTAGGGAAGGGACCACAGATACGCAGTATTTT
TRBV7-9	few	-	TRBJ2-4	CASSGWTEISPEAKNIQYF	TGTGCCAGCAGCGGGTGGACAGAAATCTCCCCCGAGGCCAAAAACATTCAGTACTTC
TRBV28	-	-	TRBJ2-7	CASSLSGQERYEQYF	TGTGCCAGCAGTTTATCCGGGCAGGAGCGCTACGAGCAGTACTTC
TRBV4-2	few	-	TRBJ2-7	CASSQESGLPPPEQYF	TGTGCCAGCAGCCAAGAGTCGGGGCTACCCCCCCCCGAGCAGTACTTC
TRBV25-1	once	TRBD1	TRBJ1-2	CASSENTGAHYGCTF	TGTGCCAGCAGTGAAAATACAGGGGCGCACTATGGCTGCACCTTC
TRBV29-1	-	-	TRBJ2-7	CSARLGNEQYF	TGCAGCGCCCGACTAGGGAACGAGCAGTACTTC
TRBV10-3	-	-	TRBJ2-1	CAISGGHGKGYNEQFF	TGTGCCATCAGTGGAGGGCATGGAAAAGGATACAATGAGCAGTTCTTC
TRBV7-9	few	-	TRBJ1-2	CASSAPWVGRGYTF	TGTGCCAGCAGCGCCCCGTGGGTAGGGCGAGGCTACACCTTC
TRBV4-3	-	-	TRBJ2-1	CASSQGRWGNQQFF	TGCGCCAGCAGCCAAGGTCGTTGGGGGAATCAGCAGTTCTTC
TRBV10-3	-	-	TRBJ1-1	CAISMNTEAFF	TGTGCCATCAGCATGAACACTGAAGCTTTCTTT
TRBV5-1	-	-	TRBJ2-5	CASSAVNGGHQETQYF	TGCGCCAGCAGCGCGGTTAACGGGGGGCACCAAGAGACCCAGTACTTC
TRBV25-1	once	TRBD2	TRBJ2-1	CASSPTSGVWDEQFF	TGTGCCAGCAGCCCCACTAGCGGGGTCTGGGATGAGCAGTTCTTC
TRBV29-1	-	-	TRBJ1-2	CSAKLGSGYGYTF	TGCAGCGCAAAACTGGGTTCAGGGTATGGCTACACCTTC
TRBV27	-	-	TRBJ1-2	CASSPIRAPLPTAGYTF	TGTGCCAGCAGTCCAATCCGGGCCCCCCTCCCCACGGCGGGCTACACCTTC
TRBV4-1	-	-	TRBJ2-7	CASSQDGLASYNEQYF	TGCGCCAGCAGCCAAGATGGGCTAGCGAGCTACAATGAGCAGTACTTC
TRBV7-6	-	-	TRBJ1-5	CASSLAGARSGQPQHF	TGTGCCAGCAGCTTAGCGGGGGCGCGGAGCGGTCAGCCCCAGCATTTT
TRBV5-1	-	-	TRBJ2-5	CASSLGGSLETQYF	TGCGCCAGCAGCTTGGGGGGGTCCCTGGAGACCCAGTACTTC
TRBV20-1	few	-	TRBJ2-4	CSAIVRAAKNIQYF	TGCAGTGCTATAGTTAGGGCAGCCAAAAACATTCAGTACTTC
TRBV6-6	-	-	TRBJ2-1	CASRTRGSYNEQFF	TGTGCCAGTCGAACACGAGGTTCCTACAATGAGCAGTTCTTC
TRBV7-2	-	TRBD1	TRBJ2-3	CASSFGTGSTDTQYF	TGTGCCAGCAGCTTTGGGACAGGGAGCACAGATACGCAGTATTTT
TRBV9	few	-	TRBJ1-1	CASTQNPGPSTEAFF	TGTGCCAGCACCCAAAATCCGGGTCCCTCCACTGAAGCTTTCTTT
TRBV5-6	-	TRBD1	TRBJ1-4	CASSRPGTGDGKLFF	TGTGCCAGCAGCCGCCCGGGGACAGGGGATGGAAAACTGTTTTTT
TRBV6-6	-	-	TRBJ1-2	CASSHPSEANYGYTF	TGTGCCAGCAGCCACCCGAGTGAGGCGAACTATGGCTACACCTTC
TRBV27	-	-	TRBJ2-1	CASRANNEQFF	TGTGCCAGCAGGGCTAACAATGAGCAGTTCTTC
TRBV7-8	-	TRBD2	TRBJ2-7	CASSPWQRDYEQYF	TGTGCCAGCAGCCCGTGGCAGCGGGACTACGAGCAGTACTTC
TRBV5-1	once	TRBD1	TRBJ2-4	CASSLVPTGESYKQYF	TGCGCCAGCAGCTTGGTACCGACAGGGGAATCGTACAAGCAGTACTTC
TRBV7-2	-	-	TRBJ2-1	CASSSTSYNEQFF	TGTGCCAGCAGCTCGACTAGCTACAATGAGCAGTTCTTC
TRBV5-1	-	-	TRBJ1-1	CASSSGRGSNTEAFF	TGCGCCAGCAGCTCAGGTCGGGGGTCGAACACTGAAGCTTTCTTT
TRBV28	-	-	TRBJ1-1	CASSSSLGGGYTEAFF	TGTGCCAGCAGTTCTTCCCTTGGGGGGGGCTACACTGAAGCTTTCTTT
TRBV9	-	TRBD2	TRBJ2-7	CASSRLAVTSYEQYF	TGTGCCAGCAGTCGACTAGCAGTTACGTCCTACGAGCAGTACTTC
TRBV2	many	-	TRBJ2-7	CASKFGGGDTYEQYF	TGTGCCAGCAAGTTCGGAGGTGGGGACACTTACGAGCAGTACTTC
TRBV6-1	few	-	TRBJ1-6	CAAQDGDNSPLHF	TGTGCGGCCCAGGACGGAGATAATTCACCCCTCCACTTT
TRBV20-1	-	-	TRBJ2-4	CSAGGGAKNIQYF	TGCAGTGCTGGCGGAGGAGCCAAAAACATCCAGTACTTC
TRBV3-1	-	-	TRBJ2-1	CASSQDWRYNEQFF	TGTGCCAGCAGCCAGGACTGGAGATACAATGAGCAGTTCTTC